This T cell receptor (beta chain) came from a study of blood T cells in healthy people across ages. The CDR3 totals 12 residues. CDR1 and CDR2 from the germline V gene are LGHNT and FRNRAP. V dropped 8 bases and J dropped 5 bases, with 10 bases sitting between them. Every donor provided roughly 10 milliliters of peripheral blood. Each sample yielded at least 5 micrograms of PBMC total RNA. About this clonotype itself: Its antigen is still unknown.

Next came a second PCR, run for about 6 to 12 cycles, which used a sample-barcoded 5' primer along with a J-beta primer mix. TCRdb re-called the 5' RACE reads through MiXCR, storing one row per CDR3 protein. The sample has 730,000 or so distinct CDR3 sequences; approximately 40% are singletons. Study-wide results and limits: Greater diversity and more naive CD4+ cells were seen in long-lived donors than in aged donors. A strong correlation was seen between TCR beta diversity and naive T cell percentage.

Sequenced: blood. This receptor was taken from a man older than 75 in good health. This chain connects TRBV12-5 to TRBJ2-1; no clear D gene. The CDR3 nucleotides are TGTGCTAGTCCGAATGGGAACAATGAGCAGTTCTTC. This translates into CASPNGNNEQFF.